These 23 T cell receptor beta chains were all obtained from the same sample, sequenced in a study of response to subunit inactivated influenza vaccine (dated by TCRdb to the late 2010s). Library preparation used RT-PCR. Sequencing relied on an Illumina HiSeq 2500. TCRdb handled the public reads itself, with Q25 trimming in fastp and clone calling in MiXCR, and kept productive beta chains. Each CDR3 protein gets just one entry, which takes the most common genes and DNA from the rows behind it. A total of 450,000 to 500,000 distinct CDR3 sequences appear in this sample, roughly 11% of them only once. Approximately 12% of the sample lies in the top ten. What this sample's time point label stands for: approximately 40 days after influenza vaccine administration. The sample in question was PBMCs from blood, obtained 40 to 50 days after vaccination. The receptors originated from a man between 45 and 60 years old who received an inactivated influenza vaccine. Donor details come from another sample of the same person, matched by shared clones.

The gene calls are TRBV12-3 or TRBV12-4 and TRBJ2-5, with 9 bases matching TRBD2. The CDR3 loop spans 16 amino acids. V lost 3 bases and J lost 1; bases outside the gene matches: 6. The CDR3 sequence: CASSLSLAGFQETQYF. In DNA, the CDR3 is TGTGCCAGCAGTTTGAGTCTAGCGGGGTTCCAAGAGACCCAGTACTTC.

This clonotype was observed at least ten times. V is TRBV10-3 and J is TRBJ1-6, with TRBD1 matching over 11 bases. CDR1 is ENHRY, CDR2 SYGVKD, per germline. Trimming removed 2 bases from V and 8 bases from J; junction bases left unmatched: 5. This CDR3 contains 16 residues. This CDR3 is CAISEPRTGGDSPLHF. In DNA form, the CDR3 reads TGTGCCATCAGTGAGCCCCGGACAGGGGGCGATTCACCCCTCCACTTT.

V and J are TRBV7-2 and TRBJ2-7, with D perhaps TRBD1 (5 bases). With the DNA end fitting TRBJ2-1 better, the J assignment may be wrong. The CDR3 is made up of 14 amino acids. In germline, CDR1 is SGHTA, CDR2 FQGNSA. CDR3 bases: TGTGCCAGCAGCTTGACAGACGACGTCTACGAGCAGTTCTTC. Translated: CASSLTDDVYEQFF.

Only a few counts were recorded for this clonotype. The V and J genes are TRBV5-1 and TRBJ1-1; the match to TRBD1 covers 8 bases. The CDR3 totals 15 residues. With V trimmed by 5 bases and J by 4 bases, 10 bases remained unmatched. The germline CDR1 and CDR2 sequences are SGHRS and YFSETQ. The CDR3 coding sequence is TGCGCCAGCAGACCTAGACAGGGGAAGGGCACTGAAGCTTTCTTT. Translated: CASRPRQGKGTEAFF.

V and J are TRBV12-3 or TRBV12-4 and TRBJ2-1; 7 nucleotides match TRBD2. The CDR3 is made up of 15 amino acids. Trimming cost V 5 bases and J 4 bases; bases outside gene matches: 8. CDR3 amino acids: CASSPVGGIYNEQFF. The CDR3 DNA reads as TGTGCCAGCAGTCCGGTGGGGGGGATTTACAATGAGCAGTTCTTC.

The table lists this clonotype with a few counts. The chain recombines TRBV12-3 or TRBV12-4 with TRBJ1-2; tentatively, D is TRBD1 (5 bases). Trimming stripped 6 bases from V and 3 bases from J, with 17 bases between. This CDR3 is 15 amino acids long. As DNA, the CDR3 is TGTGCCAGCAGCCCCAGGGTGGGACCTTACTATGGCTACACCTTC. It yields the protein CASSPRVGPYYGYTF.

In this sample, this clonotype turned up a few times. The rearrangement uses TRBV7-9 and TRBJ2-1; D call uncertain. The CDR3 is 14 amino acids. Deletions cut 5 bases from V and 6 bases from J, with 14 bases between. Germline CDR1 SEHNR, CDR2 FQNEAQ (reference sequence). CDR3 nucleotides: TGTGCCAGCAGCCGCGAGACCAATAGCAATGAGCAGTTCTTC. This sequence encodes CASSRETNSNEQFF. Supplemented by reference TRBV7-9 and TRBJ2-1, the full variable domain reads DTGVSQNPRHKITKRGQNVTFRCDPISEHNRLYWYRQTLGQGPEFLTYFQNEAQLEKSRLLSDRFSAERPKGSFSTLEIQRTEQGDSAMYLCASSRETNSNEQFFGPGTRLTVL.

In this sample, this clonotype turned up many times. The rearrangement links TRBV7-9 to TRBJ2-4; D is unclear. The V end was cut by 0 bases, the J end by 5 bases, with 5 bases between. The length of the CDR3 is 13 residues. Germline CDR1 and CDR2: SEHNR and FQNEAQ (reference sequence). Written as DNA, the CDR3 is TGTGCCAGCAGCTTAGCCGTCCAAAACATTCAGTACTTC. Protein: CASSLAVQNIQYF. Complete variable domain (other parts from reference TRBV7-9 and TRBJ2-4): DTGVSQNPRHKITKRGQNVTFRCDPISEHNRLYWYRQTLGQGPEFLTYFQNEAQLEKSRLLSDRFSAERPKGSFSTLEIQRTEQGDSAMYLCASSLAVQNIQYFGAGTRLSVL.

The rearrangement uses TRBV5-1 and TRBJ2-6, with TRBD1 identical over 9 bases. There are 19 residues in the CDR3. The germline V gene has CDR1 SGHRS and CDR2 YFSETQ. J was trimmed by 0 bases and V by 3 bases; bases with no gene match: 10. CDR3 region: CASSSHRGLGTSGANVLTF. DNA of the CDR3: TGCGCCAGCAGCTCGCACAGGGGGCTAGGGACCTCTGGGGCCAACGTCCTGACTTTC.

The CDR3, as DNA: TGTGCCAGCAGCCCCTCTAGGGGCGGCTACACCTTC. Its protein is CASSPSRGGYTF. The V and J genes are TRBV7-2 and TRBJ1-2; perhaps TRBD1 as D (5 bases). V was clipped by 5 bases and J by 8 bases, with 12 bases between them. The CDR3 covers 12 residues. Germline CDR1 and CDR2: SGHTA and FQGNSA.

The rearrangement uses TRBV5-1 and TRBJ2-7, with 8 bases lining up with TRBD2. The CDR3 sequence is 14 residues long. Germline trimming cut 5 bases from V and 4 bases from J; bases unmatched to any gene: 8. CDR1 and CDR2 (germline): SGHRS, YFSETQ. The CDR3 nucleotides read TGCGCCAGCAGGTGGGTAGCGGGGACGTACGAGCAGTACTTC. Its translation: CASRWVAGTYEQYF.

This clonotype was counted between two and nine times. CDR3 sequence: CSVLSRDRAYNEQFF. The CDR3 DNA sequence: TGCAGTGTTCTCTCCCGGGACAGGGCCTACAATGAGCAGTTCTTC. The V call is TRBV20-1, the J call TRBJ2-1; 9 nucleotides line up with TRBD1. This CDR3 has 15 amino acids. Germline CDR1 is DFQATT and CDR2 is SNEGSKA (reference sequence). The ends lost 7 bases at V and 2 bases at J; junction bases unmatched: 9.

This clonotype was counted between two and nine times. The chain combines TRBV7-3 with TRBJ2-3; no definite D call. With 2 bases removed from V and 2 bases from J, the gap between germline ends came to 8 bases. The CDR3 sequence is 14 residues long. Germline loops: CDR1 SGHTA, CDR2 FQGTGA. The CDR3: CASSLATLTDTQYF. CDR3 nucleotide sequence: TGTGCCAGCAGCTTAGCAACCCTCACAGATACGCAGTATTTT.

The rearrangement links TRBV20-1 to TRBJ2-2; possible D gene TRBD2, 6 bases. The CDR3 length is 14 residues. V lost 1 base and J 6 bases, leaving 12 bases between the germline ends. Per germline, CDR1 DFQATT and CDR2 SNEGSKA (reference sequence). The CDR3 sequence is CSARAAAGPGELFF. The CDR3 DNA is TGCAGTGCTAGAGCGGCAGCGGGCCCCGGGGAGCTGTTTTTT.

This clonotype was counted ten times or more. The CDR3 nucleotides read TGCAGCGTTGAGAAAGGCAGAAACACCGGGGAGCTGTTTTTT. Encoded protein: CSVEKGRNTGELFF. The V call is TRBV29-1, the J call TRBJ2-2; unclear D gene. V was clipped by 3 bases and J by 2 bases, with 10 bases between them. This CDR3 has 14 amino acids. The germline CDR1 and CDR2 sequences are SQVTM and ANQGSEA.

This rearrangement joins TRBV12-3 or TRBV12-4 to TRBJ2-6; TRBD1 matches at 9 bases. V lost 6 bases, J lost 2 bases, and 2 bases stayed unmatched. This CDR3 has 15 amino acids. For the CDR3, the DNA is TGTGCCAGCAGCGGGACAGGGACTGGGGCCAACGTCCTGACTTTC. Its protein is CASSGTGTGANVLTF.

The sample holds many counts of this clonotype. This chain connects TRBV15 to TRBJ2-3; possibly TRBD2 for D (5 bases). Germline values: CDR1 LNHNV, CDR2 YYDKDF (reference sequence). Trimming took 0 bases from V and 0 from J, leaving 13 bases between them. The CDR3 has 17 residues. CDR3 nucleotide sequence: TGTGCCACCAGCAGAGACCCCGGGGTGCGGAGCACAGATACGCAGTATTTT. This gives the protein CATSRDPGVRSTDTQYF.

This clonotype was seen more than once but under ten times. The CDR3 coding sequence is TGTGCCAGCAGCCAAGATGACCACAATGAGCAGTTCTTC. Encoded protein: CASSQDDHNEQFF. This chain connects TRBV14 to TRBJ2-1; unclear D gene. From germline, CDR1 is SGHDN and CDR2 FVKESK. Between the trimmed V and J ends, which lost 0 bases and 5 bases, there was a span of 5 bases. CDR3 length equals 13 residues.

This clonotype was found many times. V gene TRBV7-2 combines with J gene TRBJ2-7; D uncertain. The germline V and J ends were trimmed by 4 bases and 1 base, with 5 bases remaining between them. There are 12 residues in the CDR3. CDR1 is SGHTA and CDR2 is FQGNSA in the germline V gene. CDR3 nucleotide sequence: TGTGCCAGCAGCTCCTTTTCCTACGAGCAGTACTTC. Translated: CASSSFSYEQYF.

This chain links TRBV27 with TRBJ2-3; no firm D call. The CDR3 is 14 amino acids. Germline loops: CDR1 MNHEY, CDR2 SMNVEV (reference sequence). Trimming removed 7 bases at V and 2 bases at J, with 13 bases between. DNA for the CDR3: TGTGCCAGCAAGAGCCTAGTTTTCACAGATACGCAGTATTTT. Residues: CASKSLVFTDTQYF.

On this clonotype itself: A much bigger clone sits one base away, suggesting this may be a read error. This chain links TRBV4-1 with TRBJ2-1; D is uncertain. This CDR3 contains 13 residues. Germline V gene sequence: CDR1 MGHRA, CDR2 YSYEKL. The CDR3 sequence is CASSQGKNSEQFF. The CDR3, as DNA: TGCGCCAGCAGTCAAGGAAAGAACAGTGAGCAGTTCTTC.

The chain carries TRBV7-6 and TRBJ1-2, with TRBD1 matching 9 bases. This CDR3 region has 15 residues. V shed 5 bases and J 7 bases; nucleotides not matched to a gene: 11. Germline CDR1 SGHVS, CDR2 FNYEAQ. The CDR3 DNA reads TGTGCCAGCAGCCCTAGCGGGACAGGGTTTGGTGGCTACACCTTC. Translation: CASSPSGTGFGGYTF.

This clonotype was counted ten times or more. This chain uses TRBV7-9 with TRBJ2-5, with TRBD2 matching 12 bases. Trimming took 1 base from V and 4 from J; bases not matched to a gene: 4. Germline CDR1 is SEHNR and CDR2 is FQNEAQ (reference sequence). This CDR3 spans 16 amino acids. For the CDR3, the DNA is TGTGCCAGCAGCTTAGTGCTAGCGGGGGGGCCAGAGACCCAGTACTTC. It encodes CASSLVLAGGPETQYF. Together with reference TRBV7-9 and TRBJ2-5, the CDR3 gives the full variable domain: DTGVSQNPRHKITKRGQNVTFRCDPISEHNRLYWYRQTLGQGPEFLTYFQNEAQLEKSRLLSDRFSAERPKGSFSTLEIQRTEQGDSAMYLCASSLVLAGGPETQYFGPGTRLLVL.